This T cell receptor beta chain was identified in a study of early T cells in non-severe SARS-CoV-2 infection. Looking at the study overall: From unsorted whole blood, bulk RNA was sequenced, and the chains remained unpaired.

CDR3 length: 13 amino acids. V lost 3 bases, J lost 2 bases, and 8 bases lay in between. Germline V gene sequence: CDR1 SQVTM, CDR2 ANQGSEA. Notes on the study in general: Private and CD4 specificities were missed by VDJdb matching, which favored anti-spike CD8 responses.

Individual cDNA molecules carried attached unique molecular identifiers. TCRdb independently ran MiXCR on the 5' RACE reads; one entry per CDR3 protein. The sample lists about 92,000 distinct CDR3 sequences; about an eighth were seen once. This clonotype was counted only a few times. Its cognate antigen is unknown. This receptor was obtained from an adult who was a healthcare worker with PCR-confirmed SARS-CoV-2 infection or an uninfected control (not recorded which). Specimen: whole blood. This chain uses TRBV29-1 with TRBJ2-1, with D hard to call. This chain's CDR3 is CSVEARTYNEQFF. The CDR3 coding sequence is TGCAGCGTTGAGGCTAGGACCTACAATGAGCAGTTCTTC.